The 17 T cell receptor beta chains given below trace back to one sample, sequenced in a study of blood T cell repertoires in COVID-19. Sequencing used immunoSEQ multiplex PCR; TCRdb keeps in-frame clones, though not all of them. Counted here are roughly 150,000 clones, around 84% occurring once; the ten biggest clones make up approximately 8.4%. Sequenced input: PBMCs or T cells enriched from blood (not recorded which). The receptor source for this set is a woman in her fifties or sixties who had recovered from COVID-19.

The V and J genes are TRBV9 and TRBJ1-4; perhaps TRBD1 as D (5 bases). V dropped 0 bases and J dropped 8 bases, with 14 bases sitting between them. From germline, CDR1 is SGDLS and CDR2 YYNGEE. This CDR3 contains 15 residues. The CDR3 coding sequence is TGTGCCAGCAGCGTAGATTCTAGGGGCGGAGAAAAACTGTTTTTT. Translation gives CASSVDSRGGEKLFF.

This clone has more than one count but fewer than ten. The chain recombines TRBV11-3 with TRBJ2-1; perhaps TRBD1 as D (6 bases). V was clipped by 0 bases and J by 6 bases, with 12 bases between them. Germline V gene lookup returns CDR1 SGHNT and CDR2 YENEEA. This CDR3 is 15 amino acids long. Written as DNA, the CDR3 is TGTGCCAGCAGCTTAGAGGCGAGCAGGGGCAATGAGCAGTTCTTC. Its protein is CASSLEASRGNEQFF.

The sample holds one count of this clone. The V gene is TRBV6-6, the J gene TRBJ1-1, with no clear D. Germline V gene sequence: CDR1 MNHNY, CDR2 SVGAGI (reference sequence). V was clipped by 2 bases and J by 4 bases, with 11 bases between them. The CDR3 consists of 14 residues. In DNA, the CDR3 is TGTGCCAGCAGTTACAATCTCCCAGGCACTGAAGCTTTCTTT. Translation: CASSYNLPGTEAFF.

The CDR3 nucleotides read TGTGCTAGTGCAGCGGGGGGGGATACGCAGTATTTT. This encodes CASAAGGDTQYF. The gene calls are TRBV12-5 and TRBJ2-3; TRBD2 matches 10 bases. Germline V gene sequence: CDR1 LGHNT, CDR2 FRNRAP. J lost 6 bases, V lost 7 bases, and 1 base had no gene match. This CDR3 region has 12 residues. Supplemented by reference TRBV12-5 and TRBJ2-3, the full variable domain reads DARVTQTPRHKVTEMGQEVTMRCQPILGHNTVFWYRQTMMQGLELLAYFRNRAPLDDSGMPKDRFSAEMPDATLATLKIQPSEPRDSAVYFCASAAGGDTQYFGPGTRLTVL.

The J gene is TRBJ2-5, the V gene TRBV5-1, with D maybe TRBD2 (5 bases). The CDR3 spans 15 residues. V was pared by 4 bases and J by 2 bases, with 15 bases between. CDR1 SGHRS and CDR2 YFSETQ come from the germline V gene. Written as DNA, the CDR3 is TGCGCCAGCAGCACCTTAACCGGAGGTCAAGAGACCCAGTACTTC. The encoded protein is CASSTLTGGQETQYF.

The gene calls are TRBV5-1 and TRBJ2-1; 11 bases fit TRBD1. V shed 1 base, J shed 4 bases, and the junction held 1 base outside the gene matches. The CDR3 consists of 15 residues. Germline loops: CDR1 SGHRS, CDR2 YFSETQ. Here the CDR3 reads CASSLWDRGYNEQFF. The CDR3 DNA reads as TGCGCCAGCAGCTTGTGGGACAGGGGGTACAATGAGCAGTTCTTC.

The chain carries TRBV2 and TRBJ1-5; D is possibly TRBD1 (5 bases). V was pared by 3 bases and J by 7 bases, with 13 bases between. The CDR3 loop spans 14 amino acids. Germline V gives CDR1 SNHLY, CDR2 FYNNEI. CDR3 in DNA: TGTGCCAGCAGTGAGCGGGGACCGGTCCAGCCCCAGCATTTT. Translation: CASSERGPVQPQHF.

This clone was counted a single time. The genes are TRBV10-3 and TRBJ2-3; TRBD2 aligns across 11 bases. The CDR3 consists of 17 residues. The germline V gene encodes CDR1 ENHRY and CDR2 SYGVKD. The trim removed 5 bases at V and 4 bases at J, leaving 11 bases unmatched. CDR3 sequence reads: CAISTPPGLADSDTQYF. In nucleotides, the CDR3 is TGTGCCATCAGTACTCCACCGGGACTAGCGGATTCAGATACGCAGTATTTT.

V and J are TRBV6-5 and TRBJ2-7, with D perhaps TRBD2 (6 bases). This CDR3 is 13 amino acids long. V was trimmed by 6 bases and J by 0 bases, leaving 9 bases between them. Germline lookup yields CDR1 MNHEY and CDR2 SVGAGI. DNA of the CDR3: TGTGCCAGCAGGGAGACTAGCTCCTACGAGCAGTACTTC. Protein sequence: CASRETSSYEQYF.

The chain carries TRBV6-5 and TRBJ1-3; possibly TRBD1 for D (6 bases). Germline V gene data show CDR1 as MNHEY and CDR2 as SVGAGI. Trimming removed 4 bases from V and 3 bases from J, with 13 bases in between. This CDR3 is built from 15 residues. The CDR3 bases are TGTGCCAGCAGTTTAACAGGGAACGGTGGAAACACCATATATTTT. Translating gives CASSLTGNGGNTIYF.

This chain links TRBV5-1 with TRBJ2-7; possible D gene TRBD2, 5 bases. This CDR3 spans 18 amino acids. Trimming removed 4 bases from V and 2 bases from J, with 25 bases in between. In germline, CDR1 is SGHRS, CDR2 YFSETQ. CDR3 coding DNA: TGCGCCAGCAGCCCATTTGGGTTGGCAGGATTCGGGACCTACGAGCAGTACTTC. Encoded protein: CASSPFGLAGFGTYEQYF.

J is TRBJ1-6 and V is TRBV7-2, with D unresolved. The germline CDR1 and CDR2 sequences are SGHTA and FQGNSA. This CDR3 contains 16 residues. V lost 3 bases and J 7 bases, leaving 16 bases between the germline ends. CDR3 in DNA: TGTGCCAGCAGCTTGAGTACGGCAGGTTTAAATTCACCCCTCCACTTT. It encodes CASSLSTAGLNSPLHF.

The gene calls are TRBV11-2 and TRBJ2-5; TRBD2 is a possible D gene (6 bases). Germline CDR1 is SGHAT and CDR2 is FQNNGV. The CDR3 extends over 14 amino acids. Between the trimmed V and J ends, which lost 0 bases and 7 bases, there was a span of 12 bases. The CDR3 nucleotides read TGTGCCAGCAGCTTAGAACGTGGGAGGCCGACCCAGTACTTC. Protein sequence: CASSLERGRPTQYF.

V and J are TRBV28 and TRBJ2-3; tentative D call: TRBD2 (5 bases). CDR3 length equals 14 residues. Germline values: CDR1 MDHEN, CDR2 SYDVKM. V was pared by 3 bases and J by 0 bases, with 7 bases between. The CDR3 region has the DNA TGTGCCAGCAGTTTGAGGAGGAGCACAGATACGCAGTATTTT. Translated, it gives CASSLRRSTDTQYF.

This chain uses TRBV12-3 or TRBV12-4 with TRBJ2-1; TRBD2 might be the D (5 bases). V lost 5 bases, J lost 8 bases, and 10 bases lay in between. The CDR3 extends over 12 amino acids. This CDR3 reads CASSLRGYEQFF. Written as DNA, the CDR3 is TGTGCCAGCAGTCTTAGAGGGTATGAGCAGTTCTTC.

V gene TRBV19 combines with J gene TRBJ2-7; 9 bases are a match to TRBD2. With V trimmed by 6 bases and J by 9 bases, 6 bases remained unmatched. The CDR3 contains 12 residues. The germline V gene has CDR1 LNHDA and CDR2 SQIVND (reference sequence). CDR3 bases: TGTGCCAGTAGAGATACAGCGGGAGGGCAGTACTTC. Its protein product is CASRDTAGGQYF.

This clone was picked up a small number of times. This sequence joins TRBV4-2 and TRBJ1-2; D is undetermined. V was pared by 1 base and J by 4 bases, with 10 bases between. CDR3 size: 14 residues. The germline gives CDR1 LGHNA, CDR2 YNFKEQ. The CDR3 loop is CASSQVGRGYGYTF. Written as DNA, the CDR3 is TGTGCCAGCAGCCAAGTAGGACGGGGCTATGGCTACACCTTC.